This T cell receptor beta chain is from a study of OX40 agonist ivuxolimab in advanced cancers. Context from the whole study: Ivuxolimab, which targeted the costimulatory receptor OX40 (CD134), was an agonistic, fully human IgG2 monoclonal antibody. Prior anti-PD-1, anti-PD-L1 or anti-CTLA-4 therapy was permitted, and checkpoint inhibitors had been received by 40% to 50% of dose-escalation patients. Among the roughly 50 dose-escalation patients, 19 had hepatocellular carcinoma, 15 or so melanoma, 9 renal cell carcinoma and 9 head and neck cancer. In the dose-escalation cohort, 82.7% of patients were male, and the mean age was about 55 years, with a range of roughly 20 to 80. The paper reports the monotherapy dose-escalation portion (N of about 50 patients) of the phase I ivuxolimab trial. Intravenous ivuxolimab was administered to patients every 2 weeks at six dose levels: 0.01, 0.1, 0.3, 1.5, 3 and 10 mg/kg. Partial responses occurred in three dose-escalation patients, of whom one had hepatocellular carcinoma and two had cutaneous melanoma. Peripheral TCRbeta sequencing aimed to test whether ivuxolimab altered TCR sequence diversity and caused clonal T-cell expansion. Paper-wide results and their limitations: At doses of 0.1 to 3.0 mg/kg, clonal expansion of both CD4+ and CD8+ T cells in blood was seen between baseline and week 6. After ivuxolimab, more expanded clones were found on average in CD8+ T cells than in CD4+ T cells. In partial responders in the 0.1-3.0 mg/kg groups, normalized peripheral clonal expansion was found to be among the lowest, especially among CD8+ T cells. Antigen specificity was not determined for the clonally expanded peripheral T cells. Low levels of normalized T-cell clonal expansion were also seen in some patients who did not respond.

Patients with a history of autoimmune disease or receiving systemic immunosuppression were excluded from the trial. Peripheral blood for TCR sequencing was collected from all dose cohorts at baseline, on cycle 4 day 1, and on cycle 7 day 1. Samples came from an open-label, multicenter, first-in-human phase I dose-escalation trial of ivuxolimab. Adults with locally advanced or metastatic melanoma, renal cell carcinoma, hepatocellular carcinoma or head and neck squamous cell carcinoma were enrolled in the trial. CD4+ and CD8+ T cells were sorted separately from peripheral blood before TCR sequencing. V lost 0 bases and J lost 11 bases; the stretch between them is 11 bases long. For CDR1 and CDR2, the germline V gene (reference sequence) lists GTSNPN and SVGIG. The CDR3 contains 12 residues, cysteine and phenylalanine counted. CDR3 DNA is the only sequence kept; it has 36 bases, read in frame from the first base.

As to this clone: There is no known antigen for this receptor. One base away there is no much larger clone; base qualities are not given.

Genomic DNA was isolated from the sorted cells so that the TCRbeta CDR3 region could be sequenced. The immunoSEQ Assay was used to sequence the TCRbeta CDR3 regions. TCRdb carries this immuneACCESS record with in-frame sequences only. Its versions omit some clonotypes, under half of them owing to an unresolved V gene in the studies checked, with the rest unexplained. Within this sample are tens of thousands of clones, with around 80% of them counted one time only. The top ten clones comprise approximately 9.8% of the sample. The input for sequencing was CD4+ or CD8+ T cells sorted from blood, taken in a trial of the OX40 agonist ivuxolimab. This receptor chain uses TRBV30 and TRBJ2-1; confidence is insufficient to name the D gene. The sequence was obtained from an adult with an advanced solid tumor such as melanoma, head and neck, liver or kidney cancer. The DNA is as follows: TGTGCCTGGAGTGTTGCCGGTGGTAAGCAGTTCTTC. Its protein is CAWSVAGGKQFF.